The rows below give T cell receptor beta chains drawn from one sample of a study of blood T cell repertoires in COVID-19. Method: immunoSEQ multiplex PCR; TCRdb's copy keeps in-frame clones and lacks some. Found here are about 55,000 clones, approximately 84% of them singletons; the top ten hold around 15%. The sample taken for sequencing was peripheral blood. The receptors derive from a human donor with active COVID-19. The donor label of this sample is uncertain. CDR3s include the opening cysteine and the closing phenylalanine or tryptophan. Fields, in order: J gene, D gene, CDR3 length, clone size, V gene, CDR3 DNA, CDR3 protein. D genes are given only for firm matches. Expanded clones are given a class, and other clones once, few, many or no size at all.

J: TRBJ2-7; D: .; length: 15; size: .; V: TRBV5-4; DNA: TGTGCCAGCAGCTTGGACGTCGTGGGGCCCTACGAGCAGTACTTC; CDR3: CASSLDVVGPYEQYF
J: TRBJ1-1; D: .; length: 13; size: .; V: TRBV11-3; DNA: TGTGCCAGCAGTTTGACAGGGAACACTGAAGCTTTCTTT; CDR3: CASSLTGNTEAFF
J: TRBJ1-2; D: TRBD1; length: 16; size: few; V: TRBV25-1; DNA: TGTGCCAGCAGTGAAGCCGGGACAGGGGGTTTGGGTGGCTACACCTTC; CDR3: CASSEAGTGGLGGYTF
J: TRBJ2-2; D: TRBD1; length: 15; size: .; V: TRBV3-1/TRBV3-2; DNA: TGTGCCAGCAGCTGGGGACAGGGGAACACCGGGGAGCTGTTTTTT; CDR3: CASSWGQGNTGELFF
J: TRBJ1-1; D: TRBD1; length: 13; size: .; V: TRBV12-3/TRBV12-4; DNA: TGTGCCAGCACCTACAGGGGAAACACTGAAGCTTTCTTT; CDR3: CASTYRGNTEAFF
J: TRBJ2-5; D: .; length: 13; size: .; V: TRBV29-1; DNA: TGCAGCGTTGATAGTACCAACCAAGAGACCCAGTACTTC; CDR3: CSVDSTNQETQYF
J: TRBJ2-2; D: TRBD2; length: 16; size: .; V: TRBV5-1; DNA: TGCGCCAGCAGCTTGGTTGGCGGGGGGGCCGCCGGGGAGCTGTTTTTT; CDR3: CASSLVGGGAAGELFF
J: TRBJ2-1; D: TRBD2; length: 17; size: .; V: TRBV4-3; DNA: TGCGCCAGCAGCCAAGATCTTAGCGGGGCCCAATACAATGAGCAGTTCTTC; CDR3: CASSQDLSGAQYNEQFF
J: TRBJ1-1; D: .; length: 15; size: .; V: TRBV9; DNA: TGTGCCAGCAGCGGACGGGGTAGGGCTCAAACTGAAGCTTTCTTT; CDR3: CASSGRGRAQTEAFF
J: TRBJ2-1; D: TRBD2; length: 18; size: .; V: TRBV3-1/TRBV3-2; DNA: TGTGCCAGCAGCCAAGATCGTTTTAGGCTAGCGGGGGCAAATGAGCAGTTCTTC; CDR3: CASSQDRFRLAGANEQFF
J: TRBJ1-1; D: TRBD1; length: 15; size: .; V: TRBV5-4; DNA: TGTGCCAGCAGCTTGGCCGACAGGGGGGTCACTGAAGCTTTCTTT; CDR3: CASSLADRGVTEAFF
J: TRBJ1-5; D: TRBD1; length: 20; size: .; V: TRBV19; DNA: TGTGCCAGTAGAGGTGGAAAGGGACAGGGGGGCGGTTTTGGCAATCAGCCCCAGCATTTT; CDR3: CASRGGKGQGGGFGNQPQHF
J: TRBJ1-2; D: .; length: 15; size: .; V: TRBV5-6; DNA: TGTGCCAGCAGCTTGGGACAGGTGGGGATCTATGGCTACACCTTC; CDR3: CASSLGQVGIYGYTF
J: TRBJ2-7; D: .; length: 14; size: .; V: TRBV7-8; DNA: TGTGCCAGCAGCCGAGGACTGTTTGCCTACGAGCAGTACTTC; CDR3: CASSRGLFAYEQYF
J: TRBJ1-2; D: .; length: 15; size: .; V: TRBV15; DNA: TGTGCCACCAGCAGAGATCGACAGCAATTCTATGGCTACACCTTC; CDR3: CATSRDRQQFYGYTF
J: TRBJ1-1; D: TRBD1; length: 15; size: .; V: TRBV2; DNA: TGTGCCAGCACTCCACAGGGGATGATGAACACTGAAGCTTTCTTT; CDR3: CASTPQGMMNTEAFF
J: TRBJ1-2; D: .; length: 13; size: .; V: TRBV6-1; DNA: TGTGCCAGCAGTGAGACAGGACGGGATGGCTACACCTTC; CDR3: CASSETGRDGYTF
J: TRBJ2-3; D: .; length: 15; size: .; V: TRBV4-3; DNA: TGCGCCAGCAGCCAAGAAAACGTCTTACTGGATACGCAGTATTTT; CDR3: CASSQENVLLDTQYF
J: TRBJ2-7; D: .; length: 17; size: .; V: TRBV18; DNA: TGTGCCAGCTCACCAGACGGCGGGACAGAAAAAACTACCGAGCAGTACTTC; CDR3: CASSPDGGTEKTTEQYF
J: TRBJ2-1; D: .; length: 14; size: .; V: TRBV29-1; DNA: TGCAGCGTACCGCCGCCGAAGACAGGAGATGAGCAGTTCTTC; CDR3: CSVPPPKTGDEQFF
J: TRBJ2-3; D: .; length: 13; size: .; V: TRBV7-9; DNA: TGTGCCAGCAGCTTAGTCAACACAGATACGCAGTATTTT; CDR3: CASSLVNTDTQYF
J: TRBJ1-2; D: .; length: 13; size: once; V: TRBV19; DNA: TGTGCCAGTACGTCGTGGACAGACTATGGCTACACCTTC; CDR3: CASTSWTDYGYTF
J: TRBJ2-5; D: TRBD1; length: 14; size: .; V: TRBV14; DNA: TGTGCCAGCAGCCTGACAGGGGGGAGAGAGACCCAGTACTTC; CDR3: CASSLTGGRETQYF
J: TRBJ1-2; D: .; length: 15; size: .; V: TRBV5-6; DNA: TGTGCCAGCAGCTTATGGCAGACAGCTAACTATGGCTACACCTTC; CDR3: CASSLWQTANYGYTF
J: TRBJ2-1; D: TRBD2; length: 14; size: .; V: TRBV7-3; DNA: TGTGCCAGCAGCCTTAGCGGGGGGAACGATGAGCAGTTCTTC; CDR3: CASSLSGGNDEQFF
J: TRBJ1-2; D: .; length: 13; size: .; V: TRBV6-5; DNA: TGTGCCAGCAAGGCAGGCACAGCTTATGGCTACACCTTC; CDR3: CASKAGTAYGYTF
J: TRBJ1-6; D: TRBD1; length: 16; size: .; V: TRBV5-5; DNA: TGTGCCAGCAGCGACAGGGCTTGGTCCTATAATTCACCCCTCCACTTT; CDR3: CASSDRAWSYNSPLHF
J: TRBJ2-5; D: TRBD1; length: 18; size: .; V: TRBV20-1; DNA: TGCAGTGCTAGTAGCGGGGTTTGGACAGGGGGGTTCCAAGAGACCCAGTACTTC; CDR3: CSASSGVWTGGFQETQYF
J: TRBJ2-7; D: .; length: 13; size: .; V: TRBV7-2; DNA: TGTGCCAGCAGCCAAGAGCGACGTTACGAGCAGTACTTC; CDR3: CASSQERRYEQYF
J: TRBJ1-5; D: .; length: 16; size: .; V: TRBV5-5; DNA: TGTGCCAGCAGCTTGGGCATGGGTGGAGCGAATCAGCCCCAGCATTTT; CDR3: CASSLGMGGANQPQHF
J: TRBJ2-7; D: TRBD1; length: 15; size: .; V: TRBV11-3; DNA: TGTGCCAGCAGCTATGGACAGGGGGTGATTTACGAGCAGTACTTC; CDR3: CASSYGQGVIYEQYF
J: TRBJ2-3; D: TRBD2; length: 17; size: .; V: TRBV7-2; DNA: TGTGCCAGCAGCTTAGGGAGCGGGGGGGTTAACACAGATACGCAGTATTTT; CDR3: CASSLGSGGVNTDTQYF
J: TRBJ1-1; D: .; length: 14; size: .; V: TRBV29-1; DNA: TGCAGCGTTGATCCTTCTCCCCGGGGAACTGAAGCTTTCTTT; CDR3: CSVDPSPRGTEAFF
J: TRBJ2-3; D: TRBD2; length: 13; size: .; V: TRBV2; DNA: TGTGCCAGCAGCCCAGCGGGGGGTCGAACGCAGTATTTT; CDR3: CASSPAGGRTQYF
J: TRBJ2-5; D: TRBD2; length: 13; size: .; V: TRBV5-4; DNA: TGTGCCAGCAGCCGGGGGGGTAAAGAGACCCAGTACTTC; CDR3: CASSRGGKETQYF
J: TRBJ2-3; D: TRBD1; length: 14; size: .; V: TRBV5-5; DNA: TGTGCCACACTAGACAGGGGTGGAACAGATACGCAGTATTTT; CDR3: CATLDRGGTDTQYF
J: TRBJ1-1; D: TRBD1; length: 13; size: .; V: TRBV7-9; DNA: TGTGCCAGCAGCCCGGGGGACAGGGAAGAAGCTTTCTTT; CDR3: CASSPGDREEAFF
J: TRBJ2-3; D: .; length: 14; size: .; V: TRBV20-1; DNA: TGCAGTGCTACTGACTACCTAGGCGTGGATACGCAGTATTTT; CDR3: CSATDYLGVDTQYF
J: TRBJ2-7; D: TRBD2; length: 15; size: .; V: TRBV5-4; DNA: TGTGCCAGCAGCGGGACTAGCGGGGGGGCAGGCGAGCAGTACTTC; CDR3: CASSGTSGGAGEQYF